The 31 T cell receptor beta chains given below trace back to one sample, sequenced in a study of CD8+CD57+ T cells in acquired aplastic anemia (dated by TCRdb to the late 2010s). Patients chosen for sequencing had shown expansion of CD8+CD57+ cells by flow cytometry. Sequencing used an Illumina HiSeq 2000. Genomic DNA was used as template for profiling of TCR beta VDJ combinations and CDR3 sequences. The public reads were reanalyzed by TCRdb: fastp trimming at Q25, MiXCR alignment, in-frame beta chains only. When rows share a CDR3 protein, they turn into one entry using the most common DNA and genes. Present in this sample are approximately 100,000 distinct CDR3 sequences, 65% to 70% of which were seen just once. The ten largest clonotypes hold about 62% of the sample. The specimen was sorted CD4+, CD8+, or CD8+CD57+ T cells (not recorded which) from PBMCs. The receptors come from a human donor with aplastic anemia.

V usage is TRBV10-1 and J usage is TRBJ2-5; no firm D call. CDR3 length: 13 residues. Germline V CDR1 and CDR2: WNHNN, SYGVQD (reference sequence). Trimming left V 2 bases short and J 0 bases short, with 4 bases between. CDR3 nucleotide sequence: TGCGCCAGCAGTGAGGGACACCAAGAGACCCAGTACTTC. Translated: CASSEGHQETQYF.

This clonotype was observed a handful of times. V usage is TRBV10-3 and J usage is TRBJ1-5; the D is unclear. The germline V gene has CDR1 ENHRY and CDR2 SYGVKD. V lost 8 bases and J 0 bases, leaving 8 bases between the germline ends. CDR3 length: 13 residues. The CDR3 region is CAIAADSNQPQHF. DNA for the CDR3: TGTGCCATCGCCGCGGATAGCAATCAGCCCCAGCATTTT.

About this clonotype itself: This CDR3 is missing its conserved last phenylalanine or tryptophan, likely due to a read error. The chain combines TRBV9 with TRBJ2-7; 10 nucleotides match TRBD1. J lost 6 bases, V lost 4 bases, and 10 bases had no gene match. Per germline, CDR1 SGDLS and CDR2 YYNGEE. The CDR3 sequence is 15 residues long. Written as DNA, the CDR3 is TGTGCCAGCAGCCCCCCGGGACAGGGGCTCGTCGAGCAGTACTCC. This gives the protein CASSPPGQGLVEQYS.

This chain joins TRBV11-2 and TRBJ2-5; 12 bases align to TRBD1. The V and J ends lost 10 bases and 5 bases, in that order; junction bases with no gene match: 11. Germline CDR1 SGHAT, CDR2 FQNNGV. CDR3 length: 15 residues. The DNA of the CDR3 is TGTGCCATAGGGCCCGGGACAGGGGGCGAGGAGACCCAGTACTTC. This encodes CAIGPGTGGEETQYF.

This CDR3 reads CASSIDRSTGNTIYF. The CDR3 DNA sequence: TGTGCCAGTAGTATAGATCGGTCAACTGGAAACACCATATATTTT. The rearrangement links TRBV19 to TRBJ1-3; unclear D gene. CDR3 length: 15 amino acids. Trimming took 0 bases from V and 2 from J, leaving 8 bases between them. Per germline, CDR1 LNHDA and CDR2 SQIVND (reference sequence).

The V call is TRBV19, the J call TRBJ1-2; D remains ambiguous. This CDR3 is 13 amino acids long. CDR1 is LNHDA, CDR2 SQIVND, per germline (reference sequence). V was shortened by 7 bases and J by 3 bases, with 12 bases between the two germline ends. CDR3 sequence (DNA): TGTGCCAGTACGGCTACTCTTCACTATGGCTACACCTTC. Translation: CASTATLHYGYTF.

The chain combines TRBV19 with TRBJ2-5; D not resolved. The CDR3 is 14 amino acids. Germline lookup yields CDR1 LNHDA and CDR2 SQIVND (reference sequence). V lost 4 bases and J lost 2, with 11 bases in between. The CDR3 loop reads CASSTTPAQETQYF. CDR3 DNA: TGTGCCAGTAGTACTACCCCCGCGCAAGAGACCCAGTACTTC.

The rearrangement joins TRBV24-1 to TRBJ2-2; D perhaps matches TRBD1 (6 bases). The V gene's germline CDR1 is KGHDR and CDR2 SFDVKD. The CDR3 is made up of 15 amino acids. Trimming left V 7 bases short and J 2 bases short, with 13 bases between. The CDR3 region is CATRSWGQNTGELFF. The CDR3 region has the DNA TGTGCCACCAGGAGCTGGGGACAAAACACCGGGGAGCTGTTTTTT.

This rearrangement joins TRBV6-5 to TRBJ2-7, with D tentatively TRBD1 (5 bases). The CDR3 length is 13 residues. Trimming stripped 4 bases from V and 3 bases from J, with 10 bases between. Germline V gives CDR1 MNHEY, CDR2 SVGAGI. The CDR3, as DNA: TGTGCCAGCAGTTCAGGGTTCGACTACGAGCAGTACTTC. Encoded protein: CASSSGFDYEQYF.

CDR3 nucleotides: TGCGCCAGCAGCTTTAACACCATGAACACTGAAGCTTTCTTT. It specifies CASSFNTMNTEAFF. This chain uses TRBV5-1 with TRBJ1-1; D remains ambiguous. CDR3 length: 14 amino acids. Trimming shortened V by 2 bases and J by 0 bases, and 8 bases separated the two germline ends. From germline, CDR1 is SGHRS and CDR2 YFSETQ.

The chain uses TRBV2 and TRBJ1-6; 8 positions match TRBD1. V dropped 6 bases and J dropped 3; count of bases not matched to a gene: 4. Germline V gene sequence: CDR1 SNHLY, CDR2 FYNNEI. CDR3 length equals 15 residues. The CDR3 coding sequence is TGTGCCAGCAGCCAAACAGGGGGCTATAATTCACCCCTCCACTTT. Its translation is CASSQTGGYNSPLHF.

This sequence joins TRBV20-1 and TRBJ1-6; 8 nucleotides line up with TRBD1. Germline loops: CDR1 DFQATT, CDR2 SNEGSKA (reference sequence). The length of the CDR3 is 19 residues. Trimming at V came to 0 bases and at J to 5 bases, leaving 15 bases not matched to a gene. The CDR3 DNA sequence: TGCAGTGCTAGAGATTCCGGCAGGGGGCGCTTAAGGGATAATTCACCCCTCCACTTT. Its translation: CSARDSGRGRLRDNSPLHF.

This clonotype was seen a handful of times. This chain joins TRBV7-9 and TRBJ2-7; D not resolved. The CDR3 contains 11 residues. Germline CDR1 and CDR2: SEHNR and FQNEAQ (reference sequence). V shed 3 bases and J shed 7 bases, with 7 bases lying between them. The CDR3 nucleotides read TGTGCCAGCAGCTTTGCTGAGGAGCAGTACTTC. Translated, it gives CASSFAEEQYF.

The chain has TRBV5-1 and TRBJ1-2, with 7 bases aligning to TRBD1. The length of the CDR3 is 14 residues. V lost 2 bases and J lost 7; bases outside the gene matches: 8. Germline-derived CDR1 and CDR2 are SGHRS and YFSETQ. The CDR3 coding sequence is TGCGCCAGCAGCTTCGATGAGGGGGCGCTTGGCTACACCTTC. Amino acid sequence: CASSFDEGALGYTF. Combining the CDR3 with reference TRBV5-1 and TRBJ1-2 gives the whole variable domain KAGVTQTPRYLIKTRGQQVTLSCSPISGHRSVSWYQQTPGQGLQFLFEYFSETQRNKGNFPGRFSGRQFSNSRSEMNVSTLELGDSALYLCASSFDEGALGYTFGSGTRLTVV.

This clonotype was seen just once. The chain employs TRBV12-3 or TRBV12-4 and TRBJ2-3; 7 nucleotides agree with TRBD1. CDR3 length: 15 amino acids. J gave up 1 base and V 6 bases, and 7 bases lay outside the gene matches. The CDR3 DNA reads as TGTGCCAGCAGAAGACAGGGTTTGCGCACAGATACGCAGTATTTT. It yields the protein CASRRQGLRTDTQYF.

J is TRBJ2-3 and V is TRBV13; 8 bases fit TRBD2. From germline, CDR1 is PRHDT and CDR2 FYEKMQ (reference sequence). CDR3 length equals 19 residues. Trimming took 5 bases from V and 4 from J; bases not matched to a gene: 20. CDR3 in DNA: TGTGCCAGCAGCCCGGAAGGACTAGCAGCAAATCCGGAGCCAGATACGCAGTATTTT. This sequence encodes CASSPEGLAANPEPDTQYF. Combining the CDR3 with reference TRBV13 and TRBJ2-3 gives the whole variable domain AAGVIQSPRHLIKEKRETATLKCYPIPRHDTVYWYQQGPGQDPQFLISFYEKMQSDKGSIPDRFSAQQFSDYHSELNMSSLELGDSALYFCASSPEGLAANPEPDTQYFGPGTRLTVL.

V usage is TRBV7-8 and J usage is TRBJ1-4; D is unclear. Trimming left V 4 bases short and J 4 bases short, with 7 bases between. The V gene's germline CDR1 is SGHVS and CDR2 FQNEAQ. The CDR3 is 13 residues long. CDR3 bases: TGTGCCAGCAGCTGGGTCCATAATGAAAAACTGTTTTTT. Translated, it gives CASSWVHNEKLFF. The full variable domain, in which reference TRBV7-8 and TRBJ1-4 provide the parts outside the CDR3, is GAGVSQSPRYKVAKRGQDVALRCDPISGHVSLFWYQQALGQGPEFLTYFQNEAQLDKSGLPSDRFFAERPEGSVSTLKIQRTQQEDSAVYLCASSWVHNEKLFFGSGTQLSVL.

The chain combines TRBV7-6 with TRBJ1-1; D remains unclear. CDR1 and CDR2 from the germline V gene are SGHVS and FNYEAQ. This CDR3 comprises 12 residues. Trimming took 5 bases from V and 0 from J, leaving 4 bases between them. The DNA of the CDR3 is TGTGCCAGCAGCCCGGTGAACACTGAAGCTTTCTTT. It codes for CASSPVNTEAFF.

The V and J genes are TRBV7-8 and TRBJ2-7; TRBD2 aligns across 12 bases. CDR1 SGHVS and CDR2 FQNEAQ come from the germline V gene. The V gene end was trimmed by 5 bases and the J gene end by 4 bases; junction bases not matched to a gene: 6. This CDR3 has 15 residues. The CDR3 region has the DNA TGTGCCAGCAGCCCCCGGACTAGCGGGGAATACGAGCAGTACTTC. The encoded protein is CASSPRTSGEYEQYF.

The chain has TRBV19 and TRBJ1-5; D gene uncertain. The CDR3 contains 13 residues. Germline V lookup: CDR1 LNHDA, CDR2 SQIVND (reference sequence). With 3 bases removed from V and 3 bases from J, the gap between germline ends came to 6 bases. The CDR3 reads CASSIASNQPQHF. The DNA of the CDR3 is TGTGCCAGTAGTATCGCTTCCAATCAGCCCCAGCATTTT.

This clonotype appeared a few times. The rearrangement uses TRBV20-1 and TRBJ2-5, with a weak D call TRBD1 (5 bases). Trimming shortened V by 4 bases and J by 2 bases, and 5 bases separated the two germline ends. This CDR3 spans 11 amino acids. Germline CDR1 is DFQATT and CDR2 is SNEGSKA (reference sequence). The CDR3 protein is CSATGQETQYF. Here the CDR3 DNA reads TGCAGTGCTACAGGGCAAGAGACCCAGTACTTC.

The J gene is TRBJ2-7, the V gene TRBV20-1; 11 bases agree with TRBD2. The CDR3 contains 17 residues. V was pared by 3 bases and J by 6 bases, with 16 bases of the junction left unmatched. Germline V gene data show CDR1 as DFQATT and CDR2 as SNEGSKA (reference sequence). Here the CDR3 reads CSASCFQTSGVPTEQYF. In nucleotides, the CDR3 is TGCAGTGCTAGTTGCTTCCAGACTAGCGGGGTTCCTACCGAGCAGTACTTC.

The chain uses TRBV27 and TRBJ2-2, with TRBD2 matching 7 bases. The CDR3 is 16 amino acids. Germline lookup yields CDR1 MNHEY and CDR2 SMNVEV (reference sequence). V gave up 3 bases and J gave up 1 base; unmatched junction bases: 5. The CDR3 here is CASSLWGGMNTGELFF. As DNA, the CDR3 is TGTGCCAGCAGTTTGTGGGGGGGGATGAACACCGGGGAGCTGTTTTTT.

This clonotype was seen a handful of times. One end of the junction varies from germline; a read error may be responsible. The CDR3, as DNA: TGTGCTAGCAGCCCGTCCCGGGACAGGGAGCATCTGCATCAGCCCCAGCATTTT. This translates into CASSPSRDREHLHQPQHF. The chain joins TRBV7-7 to TRBJ1-5; 9 bases match TRBD1. Germline-derived CDR1 and CDR2 are SSHAT and FNYEAQ (reference sequence). The CDR3 sequence is 18 residues long.

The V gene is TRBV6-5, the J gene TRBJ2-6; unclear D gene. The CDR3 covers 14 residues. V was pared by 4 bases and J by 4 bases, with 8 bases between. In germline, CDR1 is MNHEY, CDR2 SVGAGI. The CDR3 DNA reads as TGTGCCAGCAGTTCGGGTACAGGGGCCAACGTCCTGACTTTC. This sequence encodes CASSSGTGANVLTF.

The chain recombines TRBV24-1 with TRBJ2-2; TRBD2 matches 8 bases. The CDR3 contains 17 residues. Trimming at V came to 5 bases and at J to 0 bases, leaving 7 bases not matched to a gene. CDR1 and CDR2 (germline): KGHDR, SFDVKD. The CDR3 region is CATSAWDSGANTGELFF. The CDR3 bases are TGTGCCACCAGTGCCTGGGATAGCGGGGCGAACACCGGGGAGCTGTTTTTT.

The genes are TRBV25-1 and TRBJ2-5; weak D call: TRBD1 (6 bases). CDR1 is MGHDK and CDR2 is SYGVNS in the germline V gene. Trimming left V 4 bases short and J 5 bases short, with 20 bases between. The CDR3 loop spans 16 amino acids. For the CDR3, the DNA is TGTGCCAGCAGTGGCCAGGAGGCAGGGGATAGGGAGACCCAGTACTTC. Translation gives CASSGQEAGDRETQYF.

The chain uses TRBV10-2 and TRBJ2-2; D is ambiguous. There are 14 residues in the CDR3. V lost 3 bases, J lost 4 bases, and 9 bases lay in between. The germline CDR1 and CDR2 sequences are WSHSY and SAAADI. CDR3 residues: CASSELTATGELFF. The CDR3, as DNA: TGCGCCAGCAGTGAACTGACGGCCACCGGGGAGCTGTTTTTT.

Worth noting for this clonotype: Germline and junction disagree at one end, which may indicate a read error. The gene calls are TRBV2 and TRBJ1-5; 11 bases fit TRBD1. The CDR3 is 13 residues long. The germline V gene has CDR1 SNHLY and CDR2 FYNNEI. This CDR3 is CSAIGTGGQPQHF. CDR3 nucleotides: TGCAGTGCTATCGGGACAGGGGGGCAGCCCCAGCATTTT.

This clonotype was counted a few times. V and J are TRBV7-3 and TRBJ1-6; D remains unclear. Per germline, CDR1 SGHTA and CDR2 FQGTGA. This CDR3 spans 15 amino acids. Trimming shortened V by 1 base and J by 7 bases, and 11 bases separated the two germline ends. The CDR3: CASSLRPGLNSPLHF. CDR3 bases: TGTGCCAGCAGCTTAAGGCCAGGATTAAATTCACCCCTCCACTTT.

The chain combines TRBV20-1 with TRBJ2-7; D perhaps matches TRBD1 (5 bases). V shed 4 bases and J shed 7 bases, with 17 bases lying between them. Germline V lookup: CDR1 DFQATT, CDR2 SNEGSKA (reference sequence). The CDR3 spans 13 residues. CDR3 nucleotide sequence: TGCAGTGCTATTGGGCAGGGATTCTTAGAGCAGTACTTC. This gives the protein CSAIGQGFLEQYF.